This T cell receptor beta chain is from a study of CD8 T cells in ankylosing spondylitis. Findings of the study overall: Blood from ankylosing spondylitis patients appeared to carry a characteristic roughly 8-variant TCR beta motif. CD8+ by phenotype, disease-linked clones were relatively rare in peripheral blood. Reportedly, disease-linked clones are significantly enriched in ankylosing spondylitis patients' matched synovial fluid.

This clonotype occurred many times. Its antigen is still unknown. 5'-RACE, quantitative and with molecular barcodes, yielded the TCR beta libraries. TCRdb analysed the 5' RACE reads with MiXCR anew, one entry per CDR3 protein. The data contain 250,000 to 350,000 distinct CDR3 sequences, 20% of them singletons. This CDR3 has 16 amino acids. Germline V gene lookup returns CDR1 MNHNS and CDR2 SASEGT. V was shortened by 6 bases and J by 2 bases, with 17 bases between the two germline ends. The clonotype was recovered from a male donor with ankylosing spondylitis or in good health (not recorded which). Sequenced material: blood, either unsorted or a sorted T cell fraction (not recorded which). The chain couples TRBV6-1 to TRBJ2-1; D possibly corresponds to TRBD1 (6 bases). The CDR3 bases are TGTGCCAGCAGCCCGACGACAGGCCCAGCCTACAATGAGCAGTTCTTC. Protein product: CASSPTTGPAYNEQFF.